Reported below is one T cell receptor beta chain. The ends were cut back, 5 bases at V and 8 bases at J, with 12 bases in the middle. CDR3 length: 13 amino acids. Germline V gives CDR1 LNHDA, CDR2 SQIVND (reference sequence). The sample comes from a study of blood T cell repertoires in COVID-19. As for the study in general: Samples taken during acute and convalescent COVID-19 were collected in the United States, Italy and Spain. The analysed material was cDNA or gDNA that came from T cells, B-cell-depleted T cells, or PBMCs.

As originally analysed: For nucleated cells, counts were estimated from reference gene primer amplification. Only in-frame clones appear in the TCRdb table, and some are missing; sequencing was by immunoSEQ multiplex PCR. The DNA was the basis for D and trimming; V, J and clone size are from that table. The table records more than 25,000 clones, roughly 85% of them present only once. V gene TRBV19 combines with J gene TRBJ1-4, with D possibly TRBD1 on 5 matching bases. This clonotype was sampled from a man aged 60 to 75 with active COVID-19. The sequencing sample was made of peripheral blood. This CDR3 reads CASSPHPGEKLFF. In nucleotides, the CDR3 is TGTGCCAGTAGTCCCCACCCAGGGGAAAAACTGTTTTTT.